This TCR beta chain was obtained from a study of blood T cell repertoires in COVID-19. Whole-study context: The cDNA or gDNA used as material had been derived from T cells, B-cell-depleted T cells, or PBMCs.

The V end was cut by 4 bases, the J end by 4 bases, with 12 bases between. CDR1 is SEHNR, CDR2 FQNEAQ, per germline (reference sequence). The CDR3 spans 14 residues. Per the original methods: How many nucleated cells were present was estimated from reference gene primer amplification. Using immunoSEQ multiplex PCR, the repertoire was profiled, and TCRdb retains in-frame clones only, with some absent. From that table come the V and J calls and clone size; the DNA was used to work out D and trimming. The data contain some 350,000 clones, roughly nine tenths of them singletons. This clonotype was obtained from a woman aged 30 to 39 with COVID-19, enrolled during active disease. The J gene is TRBJ2-3, the V gene TRBV7-9; D is perhaps TRBD1 (5 bases). The source material was peripheral blood. CDR3 in amino acids: CASSSTEAPDTQYF. The CDR3 nucleotides read TGTGCCAGCAGCTCGACAGAGGCTCCAGATACGCAGTATTTT.